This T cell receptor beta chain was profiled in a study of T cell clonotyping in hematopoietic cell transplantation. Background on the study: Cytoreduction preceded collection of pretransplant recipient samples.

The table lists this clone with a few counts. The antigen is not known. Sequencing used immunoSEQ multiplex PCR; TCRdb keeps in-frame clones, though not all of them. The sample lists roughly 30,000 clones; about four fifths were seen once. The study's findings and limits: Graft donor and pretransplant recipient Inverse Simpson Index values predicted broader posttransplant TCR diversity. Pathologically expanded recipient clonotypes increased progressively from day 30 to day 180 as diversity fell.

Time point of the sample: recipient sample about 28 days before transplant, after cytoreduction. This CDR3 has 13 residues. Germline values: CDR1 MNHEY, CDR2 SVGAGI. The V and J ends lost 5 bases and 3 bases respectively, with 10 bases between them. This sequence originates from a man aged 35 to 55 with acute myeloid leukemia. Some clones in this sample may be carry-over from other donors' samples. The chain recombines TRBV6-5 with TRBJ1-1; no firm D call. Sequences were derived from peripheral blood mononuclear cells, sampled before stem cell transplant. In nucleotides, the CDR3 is TGTGCCAGCAGTACGGCCCTGCACACTGAAGCTTTCTTT. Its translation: CASSTALHTEAFF.